The present entry profiles one TCR beta chain with its context. This specimen comes from a study of early T cells in non-severe SARS-CoV-2 infection. At the level of the study: Unpaired chains resulted from sequencing bulk RNA of unsorted whole blood.

This CDR3 comprises 13 residues. J lost 7 bases, V lost 1 base, and 3 bases had no gene match. Germline values: CDR1 SGHRS, CDR2 YFSETQ. Individual cDNA molecules carried attached unique molecular identifiers. TCRdb used MiXCR to reprocess the 5' RACE reads, holding one entry per CDR3 protein. The profile covers under 85,000 distinct CDR3 sequences, with approximately 13% appearing a single time and about 5% taken by the ten largest. The receptor was derived from an adult who was a healthcare worker with PCR-confirmed SARS-CoV-2 infection or an uninfected control (not recorded which). The specimen sequenced was whole blood. The chain links TRBV5-1 to TRBJ2-7, with TRBD2 matching over 9 bases. The CDR3 sequence: CASSLLLAGEQYF. The CDR3 bases are TGCGCCAGCAGCTTGTTGCTAGCGGGAGAGCAGTACTTC.